These 25 T cell receptor beta chains were all obtained from the same sample, sequenced in a study of blood T cells in healthy people across ages (dated by TCRdb to between 2014 and 2017). The library was made by 5' RACE. TCRdb records Illumina HiSeq 2500 as the sequencer. A second PCR of roughly 6 to 11 cycles was performed with a sample-barcoded 5' primer and a J-beta primer mix. Using fastp at Q25 and MiXCR, TCRdb reprocessed the public reads and kept productive beta chains. Every distinct CDR3 protein forms one entry, paired with its most common genes and DNA. For this sample the table gives under 1,100,000 distinct CDR3 sequences, of which approximately 25% were detected only once. Of the sample, approximately 0.7% falls within the top ten clones. These data were also reused for a study on T cells of mothers and their children.

The sequenced sample consisted of blood. The receptors here all came from a girl aged 2 to 10 in good health.

The chain carries TRBV12-3 or TRBV12-4 and TRBJ2-7; 7 bases agree with TRBD2. With V trimmed by 3 bases and J by 5 bases, 7 bases remained unmatched. CDR3 size: 14 residues. CDR3 sequence reads: CASSFFPSGNEQYF. The CDR3 DNA follows: TGTGCCAGCAGTTTCTTTCCTAGCGGTAACGAGCAGTACTTC.

This clonotype occurred many times. V and J are TRBV7-2 and TRBJ2-3; 12 bases are shared with TRBD2. The CDR3 runs 15 residues. Germline V gene sequence: CDR1 SGHTA, CDR2 FQGNSA. J gave up 4 bases and V 6 bases, and 5 bases lay outside the gene matches. CDR3 coding DNA: TGTGCCAGCAGGTGGACTAGCGGGGATTCAGATACGCAGTATTTT. This gives the protein CASRWTSGDSDTQYF.

This clonotype was observed a handful of times. The V gene is TRBV9, the J gene TRBJ2-5; the D is unclear. The CDR3 extends over 13 amino acids. The V gene lost 4 bases and the J gene lost 3 bases, with 10 bases spanning the gap. CDR1 SGDLS and CDR2 YYNGEE come from the germline V gene. The CDR3 loop reads CASSPHSEETQYF. The DNA of the CDR3 is TGTGCCAGCAGCCCCCACAGCGAAGAGACCCAGTACTTC.

This clonotype came up a few times. V and J are TRBV4-3 and TRBJ2-1; D not certain. Per germline, CDR1 LGHNA and CDR2 YSLEER. CDR3 length equals 16 residues. Trimming shortened V by 1 base and J by 10 bases, and 20 bases separated the two germline ends. In DNA form, the CDR3 reads TGCGCCAGCAGCCAAGTTCCCGGACCTCCCTTCACGGAGCAGTTCTTC. Residues: CASSQVPGPPFTEQFF.

The chain is built from TRBV19 and TRBJ1-5; D is unresolved. Germline V gene lookup returns CDR1 LNHDA and CDR2 SQIVND (reference sequence). The CDR3 spans 16 residues. Trimming removed 11 bases at V and 0 bases at J, with 20 bases between. The CDR3 DNA follows: TGTGCCTCCACCGACTCGGTCCTTTATAGCAATCAGCCCCAGCATTTT. It yields the protein CASTDSVLYSNQPQHF.

The V gene is TRBV7-3, the J gene TRBJ2-3; TRBD2 agrees at 11 bases. Germline-derived CDR1 and CDR2 are SGHTA and FQGTGA. The CDR3 runs 17 residues. V lost 0 bases and J lost 0; bases outside the gene matches: 2. CDR3 amino acids: CASSLTSGGASTDTQYF. For the CDR3, the DNA is TGTGCCAGCAGCTTAACTAGCGGGGGGGCTAGCACAGATACGCAGTATTTT. Full variable domain (outside the CDR3, taken from reference TRBV7-3 and TRBJ2-3): GAGVSQTPSNKVTEKGKYVELRCDPISGHTALYWYRQSLGQGPEFLIYFQGTGAADDSGLPNDRFFAVRPEGSVSTLKIQRTERGDSAVYLCASSLTSGGASTDTQYFGPGTRLTVL.

This clonotype was found a few times. This rearrangement joins TRBV7-9 to TRBJ2-1, with D unresolved. The CDR3 covers 14 residues. Trimming left V 3 bases short and J 3 bases short, with 9 bases between. Germline V lookup: CDR1 SEHNR, CDR2 FQNEAQ (reference sequence). The CDR3 spells CASSFLQNYNEQFF. CDR3 nucleotide sequence: TGTGCCAGCAGCTTTTTACAGAACTACAATGAGCAGTTCTTC.

This clonotype was counted a single time. V usage is TRBV13 and J usage is TRBJ2-3; 10 nucleotides line up with TRBD2. With 4 bases clipped from V and 6 bases from J, the junction kept 16 bases outside the gene matches. Germline-derived CDR1 and CDR2 are PRHDT and FYEKMQ (reference sequence). This CDR3 is built from 18 residues. The CDR3 protein is CASSSPWVAGGPTDTQYF. The CDR3 DNA is TGTGCCAGCAGCTCCCCTTGGGTAGCGGGGGGCCCAACGGATACGCAGTATTTT.

This clonotype was observed a handful of times. This rearrangement joins TRBV28 to TRBJ2-7; D gene unclear. The J call may be wrong; the DNA end is better matched by TRBJ2-5. Germline CDR1 reads MDHEN; CDR2 reads SYDVKM. The CDR3 covers 13 residues. DNA for the CDR3: TGTGCCAGCAGTTTCTCCCGGGCGGAGACCCAGTACTTC. This gives the protein CASSFSRAETQYF.

There are a few counts of this clonotype. This sequence joins TRBV9 and TRBJ2-1, with D possibly TRBD2 on 6 matching bases. The CDR3 length is 15 residues. Trimming pared 0 bases from V and 5 bases from J, leaving 12 bases between. Per germline, CDR1 SGDLS and CDR2 YYNGEE. In DNA, the CDR3 is TGTGCCAGCAGCGTAGGGGGGGACTTTAACAATGAGCAGTTCTTC. Translated: CASSVGGDFNNEQFF. Full variable domain (remainder filled in from reference TRBV9 and TRBJ2-1): DSGVTQTPKHLITATGQRVTLRCSPRSGDLSVYWYQQSLDQGLQFLIQYYNGEERAKGNILERFSAQQFPDLHSELNLSSLELGDSALYFCASSVGGDFNNEQFFGPGTRLTVL.

This rearrangement joins TRBV5-1 to TRBJ1-6; D perhaps matches TRBD1 (5 bases). Trimming removed 4 bases from V and 8 bases from J, with 16 bases in between. Per germline, CDR1 SGHRS and CDR2 YFSETQ. CDR3 length: 15 amino acids. The CDR3 sequence is CASSPTDSGYSPLHF. The CDR3, as DNA: TGCGCCAGCAGCCCTACAGACAGTGGATATTCACCCCTCCACTTT.

This clonotype has only a few counts. J is TRBJ1-2 and V is TRBV29-1; maybe TRBD1 (5 bases). The CDR3 is 13 residues long. Trimming cost V 5 bases and J 5 bases, with 15 bases left between them. Per germline, CDR1 SQVTM and CDR2 ANQGSEA. CDR3 coding DNA: TGCAGCGTTAAGACCGGGACGGATTATGGCTACACCTTC. Its translation: CSVKTGTDYGYTF.

The chain uses TRBV27 and TRBJ2-7, with 9 bases lining up with TRBD1. V lost 5 bases to trimming and J lost 4 bases; unmatched junction nucleotides: 9. The CDR3 is 15 residues long. Germline V gives CDR1 MNHEY, CDR2 SMNVEV (reference sequence). The CDR3 sequence: CASSLLGQGQYEQYF. As DNA, the CDR3 is TGTGCCAGCAGTCTCTTGGGACAGGGTCAGTACGAGCAGTACTTC.

This chain links TRBV29-1 with TRBJ2-1; D not certain. The germline V gene has CDR1 SQVTM and CDR2 ANQGSEA. The CDR3 is 14 residues long. V lost 1 base and J 4 bases, leaving 11 bases between the germline ends. The CDR3 protein is CSVEGVGSYNEQFF. DNA for the CDR3: TGCAGCGTTGAAGGAGTAGGCAGTTACAATGAGCAGTTCTTC.

The chain carries TRBV28 and TRBJ1-5, with D unresolved. This CDR3 is built from 11 residues. Per the germline V gene, CDR1 is MDHEN and CDR2 is SYDVKM. V lost 6 bases, J lost 15 bases, and 15 bases lay in between. The CDR3 bases are TGTGCCAGCAGCCGGTTCGGGTTGGGGCATTTT. This encodes CASSRFGLGHF.

The CDR3 DNA reads TGCAGCGTTGTGGGTCCGAACTACGAGCAGTACTTC. Amino acids: CSVVGPNYEQYF. The chain uses TRBV29-1 and TRBJ2-7; no firm D call. The germline V and J ends were trimmed by 4 bases and 3 bases, with 10 bases remaining between them. The CDR3 extends over 12 amino acids. The germline V gene has CDR1 SQVTM and CDR2 ANQGSEA.

The CDR3 sequence: CASATGSMNTEAFF. The CDR3 region has the DNA TGTGCCAGCGCGACAGGAAGCATGAACACTGAAGCTTTCTTT. The chain has TRBV6-2 or TRBV6-3 and TRBJ1-1; the D gene is possibly TRBD1 (6 bases). The CDR3 extends over 14 amino acids. The V end was cut by 8 bases, the J end by 0 bases, with 13 bases between. Germline V gene sequence: CDR1 MNHEY, CDR2 SVGEGT.

This clonotype came up a few times. In nucleotides, the CDR3 is TGCAGTGCTCATACTAGCGGGGGTACGCAGTATTTT. Encoded protein: CSAHTSGGTQYF. The chain combines TRBV20-1 with TRBJ2-3; TRBD2 aligns across 11 bases. CDR1 is DFQATT and CDR2 is SNEGSKA in the germline V gene (reference sequence). With V trimmed by 5 bases and J by 8 bases, 3 bases remained unmatched. This CDR3 has 12 residues.

This clonotype has more than one count but fewer than ten. The V and J genes are TRBV5-1 and TRBJ2-2; D is unclear. Deletions cut 0 bases from V and 3 bases from J, with 12 bases between. CDR3 size: 16 residues. CDR1 SGHRS and CDR2 YFSETQ come from the germline V gene. In DNA, the CDR3 is TGCGCCAGCAGCTTGGTCGTACCCGCGGACACCGGGGAGCTGTTTTTT. Translation: CASSLVVPADTGELFF.

In this sample, this clonotype turned up many times. The V and J genes are TRBV6-1 and TRBJ2-7; D is possibly TRBD1 (6 bases). V lost 2 bases and J lost 4, with 12 bases in between. The CDR3 is 14 amino acids. CDR1 and CDR2 (germline): MNHNS, SASEGT. CDR3 residues: CASSEQWGRYEQYF. The CDR3 region has the DNA TGTGCCAGCAGTGAACAGTGGGGGCGGTACGAGCAGTACTTC.

The chain joins TRBV24-1 to TRBJ2-1; D uncertain. The end of the DNA is better explained by TRBJ2-7, so the J call may be wrong. The V gene's germline CDR1 is KGHDR and CDR2 SFDVKD. The CDR3 is made up of 16 amino acids. CDR3 protein: CATSGSPDGVTYEQYF. The CDR3 bases are TGTGCCACCAGTGGCTCTCCCGACGGAGTCACCTACGAGCAGTACTTC.

In this sample, this clonotype turned up a few times. The V call is TRBV27, the J call TRBJ2-3; D uncertain. This CDR3 region has 13 residues. CDR1 and CDR2 from the germline V gene are MNHEY and SMNVEV (reference sequence). Trimming pared 5 bases from V and 6 bases from J, leaving 12 bases between. DNA for the CDR3: TGTGCCAGCAGTCCCCTCAGTAGGGATACGCAGTATTTT. Translation: CASSPLSRDTQYF.

The genes are TRBV5-1 and TRBJ2-1; D gene uncertain. V lost 2 bases and J 7 bases, leaving 10 bases between the germline ends. Germline V gene data show CDR1 as SGHRS and CDR2 as YFSETQ. CDR3 length: 13 residues. CDR3: CASSFNPRNEQFF. CDR3 nucleotides: TGCGCCAGCAGCTTTAATCCGCGAAATGAGCAGTTCTTC.

V and J are TRBV5-5 and TRBJ2-3, with D tentatively TRBD2 (6 bases). CDR1 SGHKS and CDR2 YYEKEE come from the germline V gene (reference sequence). This CDR3 region has 15 residues. Trimming pared 0 bases from V and 4 bases from J, leaving 12 bases between. CDR3 DNA sequence: TGTGCCAGCAGCTTGGGGAGGGGAGGTGCAGATACGCAGTATTTT. This translates into CASSLGRGGADTQYF.

This rearrangement joins TRBV29-1 to TRBJ2-5; the D gene is possibly TRBD2 (5 bases). The CDR3 extends over 10 amino acids. V lost 5 bases and J 14 bases, leaving 15 bases between the germline ends. Looked up from germline, CDR1 is SQVTM and CDR2 is ANQGSEA. The CDR3 DNA sequence: TGCAGCGTTTTCCGGGATGCGGATTACTTC. It translates to CSVFRDADYF.